Following are 25 T cell receptor beta chains from one sample sequenced in a study of T cell responses to AZD1222 COVID-19 vaccine. Data came from immunoSEQ multiplex PCR; TCRdb stores just in-frame clones and leaves some out. The table has under 150,000 clones, about 93% seen once. The material sequenced was peripheral blood, taken on day 0 of AZD1222 vaccination. Source of these receptors: an adult in good health.

J is TRBJ2-7 and V is TRBV2; D is ambiguous. CDR3 length: 12 amino acids. CDR1 is SNHLY, CDR2 FYNNEI, per germline. DNA for the CDR3: TGTACTTCTCTGTATCTAGGCAACGAGCAGTACTTC. It specifies CTSLYLGNEQYF.

The V gene is TRBV7-2, the J gene TRBJ1-1; D not resolved. Germline lookup yields CDR1 SGHTA and CDR2 FQGNSA. This CDR3 has 13 amino acids. Trimming shortened V by 5 bases and J by 1 base, and 8 bases separated the two germline ends. The CDR3 DNA is TGTGCCAGCAGCGCAGAGAGGAACACTGAAGCTTTCTTT. This encodes CASSAERNTEAFF.

The chain combines TRBV12-3 or TRBV12-4 with TRBJ2-5; no clear D gene. The CDR3 consists of 12 residues. The V and J ends lost 8 bases and 5 bases respectively, with 12 bases between them. Here the CDR3 reads CASPPPLETQYF. CDR3 bases: TGTGCCAGCCCCCCCCCTTTGGAGACCCAGTACTTC.

The chain combines TRBV6-1 with TRBJ2-7, with a possible D match to TRBD2 (6 bases). Germline-derived CDR1 and CDR2 are MNHNS and SASEGT. The CDR3 is made up of 15 amino acids. Deletions cut 1 base from V and 3 bases from J, with 13 bases between. CDR3: CASSEVGGEVYEQYF. DNA for the CDR3: TGTGCCAGCAGTGAAGTTGGCGGGGAGGTCTACGAGCAGTACTTC.

The rearrangement links TRBV6-5 to TRBJ2-1; D may be TRBD2 (5 bases). The CDR3 has 14 residues. Deletions cut 8 bases from V and 2 bases from J, with 13 bases between. The V gene's germline CDR1 is MNHEY and CDR2 SVGAGI. CDR3 nucleotides: TGTGCCAGCGGACTCGAAAGAACCTACAATGAGCAGTTCTTC. This translates into CASGLERTYNEQFF.

This clone was counted a few times. The CDR3 is CASSLDRGFTEAFF. The CDR3 DNA reads as TGTGCCAGCTCACTGGACAGGGGTTTCACTGAAGCTTTCTTT. J is TRBJ1-1 and V is TRBV18; 9 bases align to TRBD1. CDR3 length equals 14 residues. V lost 4 bases and J lost 4; bases outside the gene matches: 4. From germline, CDR1 is KGHSH and CDR2 LQKENI. Variable domain in full (rest from reference TRBV18 and TRBJ1-1): NAGVMQNPRHLVRRRGQEARLRCSPMKGHSHVYWYRQLPEEGLKFMVYLQKENIIDESGMPKERFSAEFPKEGPSILRIQQVVRGDSAAYFCASSLDRGFTEAFFGQGTRLTVV.

V is TRBV15 and J is TRBJ2-1, with TRBD2 matching over 7 bases. CDR1 and CDR2 from the germline V gene are LNHNV and YYDKDF (reference sequence). The CDR3 loop spans 17 amino acids. V shed 1 base, J shed 3 bases, and the junction held 9 bases outside the gene matches. Here the CDR3 DNA reads TGTGCCACCAGCAGAGCGAAAGCGGGGATGATCTACAATGAGCAGTTCTTC. Translation: CATSRAKAGMIYNEQFF.

The sample holds one count of this clone. The rearrangement links TRBV9 to TRBJ1-3, with no clear D. CDR3 size: 15 residues. Germline V lookup: CDR1 SGDLS, CDR2 YYNGEE. Trimming removed 0 bases at V and 2 bases at J, with 9 bases between. The CDR3 nucleotides read TGTGCCAGCAGCGTAGCGTTCCCTCCTGGAAACACCATATATTTT. Residues: CASSVAFPPGNTIYF.

This clone was picked up one time. The chain is built from TRBV18 and TRBJ1-3, with D perhaps TRBD1 (5 bases). Germline V gene data show CDR1 as KGHSH and CDR2 as LQKENI. V dropped 2 bases and J dropped 8 bases, with 13 bases sitting between them. This CDR3 is built from 14 residues. CDR3 protein: CASSPRSRADTIYF. The CDR3 DNA is TGTGCCAGCTCACCAAGATCCAGGGCGGACACCATATATTTT.

The chain couples TRBV18 to TRBJ2-7, with D possibly TRBD1 on 5 matching bases. The length of the CDR3 is 14 residues. Germline V gives CDR1 KGHSH, CDR2 LQKENI. The V end was cut by 4 bases, the J end by 7 bases, with 17 bases between. The DNA for the CDR3 is TGTGCCAGCTCACGCCAGGACACTGCCGGGGAGCAGTACTTC. As protein: CASSRQDTAGEQYF.

This chain uses TRBV7-2 with TRBJ1-1, with D possibly matching TRBD1 (6 bases). Trimming removed 4 bases from V and 2 bases from J, with 11 bases in between. Germline loops: CDR1 SGHTA, CDR2 FQGNSA. The CDR3 runs to 14 residues. The CDR3: CASSSTGPNTEAFF. The CDR3 DNA follows: TGTGCCAGCAGCTCCACAGGGCCTAACACTGAAGCTTTCTTT.

The V gene is TRBV9, the J gene TRBJ1-5; no clear D. The CDR3 loop spans 13 amino acids. Germline V lookup: CDR1 SGDLS, CDR2 YYNGEE. The ends were cut back, 2 bases at V and 3 bases at J, with 6 bases in the middle. CDR3 region: CASSVSINQPQHF. For the CDR3, the DNA is TGTGCCAGCAGCGTGAGTATCAATCAGCCCCAGCATTTT.

This chain uses TRBV5-1 with TRBJ2-1; D is unresolved. V was trimmed by 5 bases and J by 2 bases, leaving 8 bases between them. The CDR3 extends over 13 amino acids. Germline V lookup: CDR1 SGHRS, CDR2 YFSETQ. The CDR3 DNA is TGCGCCAGCAGGTCAGAAACCTACAATGAGCAGTTCTTC. Translating it yields CASRSETYNEQFF.

This chain connects TRBV19 to TRBJ2-7; D might be TRBD1 (6 bases). Deletions cut 2 bases from V and 2 bases from J, with 13 bases between. The CDR3 has 15 residues. CDR1 is LNHDA, CDR2 SQIVND, per germline (reference sequence). In DNA, the CDR3 is TGTGCCAGTAGTATACAGGGGATTTCACCCTACGAGCAGTACTTC. This codes for CASSIQGISPYEQYF. Full variable domain (remainder filled in from reference TRBV19 and TRBJ2-7): DGGITQSPKYLFRKEGQNVTLSCEQNLNHDAMYWYRQDPGQGLRLIYYSQIVNDFQKGDIAEGYSVSREKKESFPLTVTSAQKNPTAFYLCASSIQGISPYEQYFGPGTRLTVT.

The genes are TRBV12-5 and TRBJ2-7, with D tentatively TRBD1 (6 bases). V was trimmed by 0 bases and J by 6 bases, leaving 15 bases between them. Germline assignment: CDR1 LGHNT and CDR2 FRNRAP. This CDR3 spans 15 amino acids. CDR3 sequence reads: CASGLVREAGAEQYF. The DNA of the CDR3 is TGTGCTAGTGGTTTGGTCAGAGAGGCAGGGGCCGAGCAGTACTTC. Full variable domain (rest looked up from reference TRBV12-5 and TRBJ2-7): DARVTQTPRHKVTEMGQEVTMRCQPILGHNTVFWYRQTMMQGLELLAYFRNRAPLDDSGMPKDRFSAEMPDATLATLKIQPSEPRDSAVYFCASGLVREAGAEQYFGPGTRLTVT.

This chain links TRBV5-4 with TRBJ1-5, with a tentative D call TRBD1 (6 bases). CDR3 length: 17 amino acids. Deletions cut 6 bases from V and 3 bases from J, with 22 bases between. The germline CDR1 and CDR2 sequences are SGHNT and YYREEE (reference sequence). CDR3 sequence reads: CASNREPPIFYNQPQHF. For the CDR3, the DNA is TGTGCCAGCAACAGGGAACCCCCCATTTTCTACAATCAGCCCCAGCATTTT.

As DNA, the CDR3 is TGTGCCAGCAGCCGGACAGCTAATCAGCCCCAGCATTTT. Translated, it gives CASSRTANQPQHF. The chain joins TRBV7-9 to TRBJ1-5; a possible D gene is TRBD1 (6 bases). The length of the CDR3 is 13 residues. Germline V gene data show CDR1 as SEHNR and CDR2 as FQNEAQ (reference sequence). V was cut by 5 bases and J by 4 bases, with 9 bases left in between.

The V call is TRBV9, the J call TRBJ2-3; D not certain. CDR1 is SGDLS, CDR2 YYNGEE, per germline. V was clipped by 0 bases and J by 0 bases, with 8 bases between them. This CDR3 has 15 amino acids. The CDR3 bases are TGTGCCAGCAGCGTAGGACGGCAAAGCACAGATACGCAGTATTTT. It is translated as CASSVGRQSTDTQYF.

The genes are TRBV29-1 and TRBJ1-2, with a tentative D call TRBD1 (5 bases). V dropped 6 bases and J dropped 0 bases, with 8 bases sitting between them. The CDR3 consists of 12 residues. The germline V gene has CDR1 SQVTM and CDR2 ANQGSEA. The CDR3 loop is CSVPGPNYGYTF. The CDR3 nucleotides read TGCAGCGTACCAGGGCCTAACTATGGCTACACCTTC.

The gene calls are TRBV7-9 and TRBJ2-5; 7 bases align to TRBD2. The CDR3 length is 14 residues. V shed 4 bases, J shed 1 base, and the junction held 3 bases outside the gene matches. Germline CDR1 is SEHNR and CDR2 is FQNEAQ (reference sequence). The DNA for the CDR3 is TGTGCCAGCAGCTCGAGGACTAGCCAAGAGACCCAGTACTTC. It encodes CASSSRTSQETQYF.

The V call is TRBV2, the J call TRBJ1-5; D is perhaps TRBD1 (5 bases). The CDR3 extends over 15 amino acids. Looked up from germline, CDR1 is SNHLY and CDR2 is FYNNEI. The V gene lost 4 bases and the J gene lost 4 bases, with 14 bases spanning the gap. In DNA form, the CDR3 reads TGTGCCAGCAGTGGGGACGGACTCTCTAATCAGCCCCAGCATTTT. This codes for CASSGDGLSNQPQHF.

This sequence joins TRBV5-8 and TRBJ1-1; TRBD1 is a possible D gene (5 bases). The CDR3 spans 15 residues. Between the trimmed V and J ends, which lost 0 bases and 5 bases, there was a span of 14 bases. Looked up from germline, CDR1 is SGHTS and CDR2 is YDEGEE. In DNA, the CDR3 is TGTGCCAGCAGCTTGGCCGGGGGAGGTGGAACTGAAGCTTTCTTT. Translation: CASSLAGGGGTEAFF.

Details on this clone: Other nucleotide sequences from this sample produce the same CDR3. V is TRBV24-1 and J is TRBJ2-3; the D gene could be TRBD1 or TRBD2 (5 bases each). V dropped 0 bases and J dropped 0 bases, with 6 bases sitting between them. Germline V CDR1 and CDR2: KGHDR, SFDVKD. This CDR3 contains 15 residues. CDR3 amino acids: CATSDLRDSTDTQYF. CDR3 bases: TGTGCCACCAGTGATTTGAGGGACAGCACAGATACGCAGTATTTT.

The chain combines TRBV6-1 with TRBJ1-1; D remains ambiguous. This CDR3 is 15 amino acids long. Trimming took 0 bases from V and 3 from J, leaving 11 bases between them. Germline V gene sequence: CDR1 MNHNS, CDR2 SASEGT. The CDR3: CASSEAVVMDTEAFF. The CDR3 DNA reads as TGTGCCAGCAGTGAAGCTGTGGTCATGGACACTGAAGCTTTCTTT.

The chain couples TRBV29-1 to TRBJ2-5; the D is unclear. V was pared by 7 bases and J by 0 bases, with 3 bases between. The CDR3 is made up of 10 amino acids. Per the germline V gene, CDR1 is SQVTM and CDR2 is ANQGSEA. CDR3 loop: CSGYQETQYF. In nucleotides, the CDR3 is TGCAGCGGGTACCAAGAGACCCAGTACTTC.